This record covers a single T cell receptor (beta chain). This record belongs to a study of beta chain features in type 1 diabetes. Since all of the isolated RNA was reverse transcribed, expressed TCRB transcripts were what got sequenced. Here immunoSEQ multiplex PCR was the method, and the copy in TCRdb shows in-frame clones only, minus some. This sample carries a few hundred thousand clones, 30% of them seen once, and the ten largest clones take 0.05% to 0.07%. Populations obtained by sorting all exceeded 95% purity. The TCR originated in a young man in good health. The material sequenced was naive CD4+ T cells from blood.

CDR3 region: CASSSLPFSYEQYF. The CDR3 DNA follows: TGTGCCAGCAGCTCCCTCCCTTTCTCCTACGAGCAGTACTTC. The chain links TRBV7-3 to TRBJ2-7; D not certain. The length of the CDR3 is 14 residues. The germline V gene encodes CDR1 SGHTA and CDR2 FQGTGA. The ends were cut back, 4 bases at V and 0 bases at J, with 10 bases in the middle. The full variable domain, with the rest looked up from reference TRBV7-3 and TRBJ2-7, is GAGVSQTPSNKVTEKGKYVELRCDPISGHTALYWYRQSLGQGPEFLIYFQGTGAADDSGLPNDRFFAVRPEGSVSTLKIQRTERGDSAVYLCASSSLPFSYEQYFGPGTRLTVT.